This T cell receptor (beta chain) was found in a study of T cells after posttransplantation cyclophosphamide. Whole-study findings and limits: Donor CD8+ memory clones often dominated recipient blood repertoires at later times. Recipient CMV seropositivity and CMV reactivation strongly tracked TRB clonality. Blood and skin or GI T cell repertoires showed limited TRB overlap.

A marrow graft followed busulfan-fludarabine conditioning, with cyclophosphamide on days +3 and +4. In the case of this clone: What it binds is unknown.

Assay: immunoSEQ multiplex PCR; the TCRdb copy retains only in-frame clones and omits some. This repertoire shows roughly 4,600 clones, roughly 72% found once; its top ten account for around a sixth. The CDR3 totals 15 residues. The ends lost 2 bases at V and 1 base at J; junction bases unmatched: 5. Germline loops: CDR1 KGHSH, CDR2 LQKENI. The starting material was PBMCs, obtained 362 days after allogeneic stem cell transplant with posttransplant cyclophosphamide. The V and J genes are TRBV18 and TRBJ2-7; 7 bases fit TRBD1. The receptor comes from a male patient aged 60-70 years who received an allogeneic stem cell transplant from an unrelated donor, was CMV-positive, and had acute GVHD only. The graft donor may account for some of the T cells. The DNA of the CDR3 is TGTGCCAGCTCACCAGGACAGGAAGCATCCTACGAGCAGTACTTC. Translation gives CASSPGQEASYEQYF.